The rows below give T cell receptor beta chains drawn from one sample of a study of metastatic and nonmetastatic thyroid tumors. With MiXCR, TCRdb reprocessed the PCR reads. The repertoire includes around 15,000 clones, 30% to 40% of them detected once, and 9.5% to 15% sits in the top ten. Input material: tumor tissue. The origin of the receptors is a male donor with papillary thyroid cancer or a benign thyroid nodule (not recorded which). Some clones in this sample may be carry-over from other donors' samples. CDR3s include the opening cysteine and the closing phenylalanine or tryptophan. The D gene is left open where the match is weak. A row's size may be missing; if present it is once, few, many or a size class.

TRBV3-1,many,TRBD2,TRBJ2-7,TGTGCCAGCAGCCTAATAGCGGGGGCATCGGACGAGCAGTACTTC,CASSLIAGASDEQYF
TRBV6-1,many,NA,TRBJ1-2,TGTGCCATCCGGGACACCCCTACCTATGGCTACACCTTC,CAIRDTPTYGYTF
TRBV6-5,many,TRBD1,TRBJ1-5,TGTGCCAGCAGTTACCCAGGGGGCGCGGGCAATCAGCCCCAGCATTTT,CASSYPGGAGNQPQHF
TRBV19,medium-sized,TRBD1,TRBJ1-6,TGTGCCAGTACCTCCTCCCACGGGACAGGGAATTCACCCCTCCACTTT,CASTSSHGTGNSPLHF
TRBV3-1,many,TRBD1,TRBJ1-1,TGTGCCAGCAGCCAAGATTTCGGGACAGGGGGCTGGAACACTGAAGCTTTCTTT,CASSQDFGTGGWNTEAFF
TRBV18,NA,NA,TRBJ1-1,TGTGCCAGCTCAGCCTACAGGACTGAAGCTTTCTTT,CASSAYRTEAFF
TRBV6-1,few,TRBD2,TRBJ2-3,TGTGCCAGCAGCTCGGCTAGCGGGGCCTCCACAGATACGCAGTATTTT,CASSSASGASTDTQYF
TRBV4-1,NA,NA,TRBJ2-3,TGCGCCAGCAGCCTGGGCGAGGAGGGACAAGACACAGATACGCAGTATTTT,CASSLGEEGQDTDTQYF
TRBV20-1,few,NA,TRBJ2-2,TGCAGTGCCTCCAGCGAGGCGGACACCGGGGAGCTGTTTTTT,CSASSEADTGELFF
TRBV10-2,many,TRBD1,TRBJ1-4,TGCGCCAACAGAGGGGGCGCGGGTGATGAAAAACTGTTTTTT,CANRGGAGDEKLFF
TRBV14,many,TRBD2,TRBJ2-2,TGTGCCAGCAGCCAACTAGCGGGGGGATCGAACACCGGGGAGCTGTTTTTT,CASSQLAGGSNTGELFF
TRBV20-1,medium-sized,NA,TRBJ1-3,TGCAGTGCTGTACAGCACTCTGGAAACACCATATATTTT,CSAVQHSGNTIYF
TRBV6-5,NA,NA,TRBJ1-1,TGTGCCAGCCGTTACTCGGGTTTTGATGACACTGAAGCTTTCTTT,CASRYSGFDDTEAFF
TRBV2,NA,TRBD1,TRBJ2-2,TGTGCCAGCAGACTTGAAGGGTCAGGGGGAACCGGGGAGCTGTTTTTT,CASRLEGSGGTGELFF
TRBV20-1,NA,TRBD2,TRBJ2-2,TGCAGTGCTAGGGGGACTAGCGGGAGGGCTTTCGGGGAGCCGTTTTTT,CSARGTSGRAFGEPFF
TRBV19,few,NA,TRBJ1-6,TGTGCCAGTAGTGCAGGTTTTCGCTCACCCCTCCACTTT,CASSAGFRSPLHF
TRBV18,NA,NA,TRBJ2-7,TGTGCCGGCTCACCACGTCCGCACTCCTACGAGCAGTACTTC,CAGSPRPHSYEQYF
TRBV2,once,TRBD1,TRBJ1-6,TGTGCCAGCAGTGAAGCGGGAAAGAGACAGGGGGTTTGTAATTCACCCCTCCACTTT,CASSEAGKRQGVCNSPLHF
TRBV7-9,many,NA,TRBJ2-1,TGTGCCAGCGTCGCTAGGAGCTCCTACAATGAGCAGTTCTTC,CASVARSSYNEQFF
TRBV18,NA,NA,TRBJ1-1,TGTGCCAGCTCACCAGGGGGGAACACTGAAGCTTTCTTT,CASSPGGNTEAFF
TRBV11-2,NA,TRBD2,TRBJ2-1,TGTGCCAGCAGCCCCTGGACTAGCGGGGACAATGAGCAGTTCTTC,CASSPWTSGDNEQFF
TRBV5-1,NA,TRBD2,TRBJ2-3,TGCGCCAGCCGAATTAGCGGGGGGGCGGCAGATACGCAGTATTTT,CASRISGGAADTQYF
TRBV18,NA,TRBD1,TRBJ2-7,TGTGCCAGCTCACCGGACAGGGGTGAGGAGCAGTACTTC,CASSPDRGEEQYF
TRBV12-3/TRBV12-4,many,NA,TRBJ2-2,TGTGCCAGCAGACCGGGAGCCGGGGAGCTGTTTTTT,CASRPGAGELFF
TRBV13,NA,TRBD1,TRBJ1-1,TGTGCCAGCAGCTTGGGACAGGGAGCTTTCTTT,CASSLGQGAFF
TRBV19,many,NA,TRBJ1-4,TGTGCCACCATCCCGCCGACTGGTGAAAAACTGTTTTTT,CATIPPTGEKLFF
TRBV20-1,many,NA,TRBJ1-1,TGCAGTGCTAGTGTTTCCGGGTCATACACTGAAGCTTTCTTT,CSASVSGSYTEAFF
TRBV20-1,many,TRBD2,TRBJ2-1,TGCAGTGCTGCCTTACCGGGACTAGCGGGAGGAAGGTCCTACAATGAGCAGTTCTTC,CSAALPGLAGGRSYNEQFF
TRBV20-1,NA,TRBD2,TRBJ2-3,TGCAGTGCTAGCGCAGCGCGACTAGCGGGATATTCAGATACGCAGTATTTT,CSASAARLAGYSDTQYF
TRBV12-3/TRBV12-4,many,NA,TRBJ1-6,TGTGCCAGCAGTTTTGAGGGCTCCTATAATTCACCCCTCCACTTT,CASSFEGSYNSPLHF
TRBV11-3,large,TRBD2,TRBJ2-7,TGTGCCAGCAGCTTAGTCCGCTCTAGCGGAAGATCCTACGAGCAGTACTTC,CASSLVRSSGRSYEQYF
TRBV5-1,many,TRBD1,TRBJ1-3,TGCGCCAGCAGCTCTCGACAGGGCCCATTCTCTGGAAACACCATATATTTT,CASSSRQGPFSGNTIYF
TRBV18,many,TRBD1,TRBJ2-2,TGTGCCAGCTCACCCCCCGGCGGACAGGGATTTAACACCGGGGAGCTGTTTTTT,CASSPPGGQGFNTGELFF
TRBV2,medium-sized,NA,TRBJ1-2,TGTGCCAGCAGTGAATATGTATCGGGAGCGCGGGGCTACACCTTC,CASSEYVSGARGYTF
TRBV6-5,NA,NA,TRBJ1-2,TGTGCCAGCAGTTACAAGGGGACACGGGTCGGCTACACCTTC,CASSYKGTRVGYTF
TRBV6-2/TRBV6-3,NA,NA,TRBJ2-5,TGTGCCAGCAGCTTGGACAAGGGAAAAGAGACCCAGTACTTC,CASSLDKGKETQYF
TRBV6-1,once,TRBD2,TRBJ2-1,TGTGCCAGCAGTGAAAGGGCTCAGCGGGGGGGGGGAGATGAGCAGTTCTTC,CASSERAQRGGGDEQFF
TRBV27,medium-sized,NA,TRBJ1-6,TGTGCCAGCAGTTATACGTCCGCGGTCGATTCACCCCTCCACTTT,CASSYTSAVDSPLHF
TRBV11-2,few,NA,TRBJ2-1,TGTGCCAGCAGCTTATCCGGGAGTACTTACAATGAGCAGTTCTTC,CASSLSGSTYNEQFF